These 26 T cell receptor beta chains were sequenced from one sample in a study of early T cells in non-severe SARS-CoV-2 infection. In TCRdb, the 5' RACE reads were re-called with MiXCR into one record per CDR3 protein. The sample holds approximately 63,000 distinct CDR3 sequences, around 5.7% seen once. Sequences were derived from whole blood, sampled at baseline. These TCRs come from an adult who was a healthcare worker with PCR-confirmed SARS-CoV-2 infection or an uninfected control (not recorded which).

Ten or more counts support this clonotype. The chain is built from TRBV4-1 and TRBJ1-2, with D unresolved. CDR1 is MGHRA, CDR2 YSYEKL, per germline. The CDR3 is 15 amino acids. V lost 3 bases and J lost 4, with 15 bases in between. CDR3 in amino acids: CASSHQDSRFYGYTF. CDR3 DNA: TGCGCCAGCAGCCATCAAGATTCTCGATTCTATGGCTACACCTTC.

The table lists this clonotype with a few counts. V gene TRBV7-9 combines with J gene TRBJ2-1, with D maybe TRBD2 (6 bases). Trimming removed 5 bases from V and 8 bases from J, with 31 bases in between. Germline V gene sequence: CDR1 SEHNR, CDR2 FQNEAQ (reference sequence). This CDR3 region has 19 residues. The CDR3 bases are TGTGCCAGCAGCCCACCCAAGCGGGCCACCTGGTATTTCAGTGATGAGCAGTTCTTC. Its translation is CASSPPKRATWYFSDEQFF.

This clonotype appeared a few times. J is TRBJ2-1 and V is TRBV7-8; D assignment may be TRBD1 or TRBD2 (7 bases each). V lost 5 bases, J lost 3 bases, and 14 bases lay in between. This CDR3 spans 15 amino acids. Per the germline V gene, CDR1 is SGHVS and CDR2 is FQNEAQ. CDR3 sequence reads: CASSSRGGLYNEQFF. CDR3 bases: TGTGCCAGCAGCAGCAGGGGGGGTCTCTACAATGAGCAGTTCTTC.

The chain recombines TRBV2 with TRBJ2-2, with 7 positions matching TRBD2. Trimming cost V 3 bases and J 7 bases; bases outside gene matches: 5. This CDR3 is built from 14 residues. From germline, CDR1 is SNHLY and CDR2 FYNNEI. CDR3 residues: CASSEGGYSGELFF. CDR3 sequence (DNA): TGTGCCAGCAGTGAGGGAGGGTATAGCGGGGAGCTGTTTTTT.

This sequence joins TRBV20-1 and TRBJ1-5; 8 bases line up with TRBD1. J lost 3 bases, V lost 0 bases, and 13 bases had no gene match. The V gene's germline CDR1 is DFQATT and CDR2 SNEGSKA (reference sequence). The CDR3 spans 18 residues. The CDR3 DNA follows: TGCAGTGCTAGAGATCTTCGGCCCGGGACAGGCCTCAATCAGCCCCAGCATTTT. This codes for CSARDLRPGTGLNQPQHF.

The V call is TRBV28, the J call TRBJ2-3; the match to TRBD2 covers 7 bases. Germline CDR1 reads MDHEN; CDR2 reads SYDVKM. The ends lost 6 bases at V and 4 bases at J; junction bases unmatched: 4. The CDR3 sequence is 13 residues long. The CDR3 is CASRTGGPDTQYF. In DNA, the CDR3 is TGTGCCAGCAGGACGGGAGGACCAGATACGCAGTATTTT. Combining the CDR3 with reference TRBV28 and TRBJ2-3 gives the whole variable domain DVKVTQSSRYLVKRTGEKVFLECVQDMDHENMFWYRQDPGLGLRLIYFSYDVKMKEKGDIPEGYSVSREKKERFSLILESASTNQTSMYLCASRTGGPDTQYFGPGTRLTVL.

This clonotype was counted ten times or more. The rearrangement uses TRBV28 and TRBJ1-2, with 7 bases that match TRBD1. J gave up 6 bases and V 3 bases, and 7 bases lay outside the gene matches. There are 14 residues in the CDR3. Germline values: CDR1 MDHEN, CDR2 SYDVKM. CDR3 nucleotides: TGTGCCAGCAGTTTCCTCGACAGGGATGATGGCTACACCTTC. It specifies CASSFLDRDDGYTF.

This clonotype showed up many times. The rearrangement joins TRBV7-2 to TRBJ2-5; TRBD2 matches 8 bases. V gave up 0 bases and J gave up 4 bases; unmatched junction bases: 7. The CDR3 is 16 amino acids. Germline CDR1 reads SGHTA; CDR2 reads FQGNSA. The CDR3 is CASSLAPGLGSETQYF. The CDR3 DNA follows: TGTGCCAGCAGCTTAGCGCCGGGACTAGGGTCAGAGACCCAGTACTTC.

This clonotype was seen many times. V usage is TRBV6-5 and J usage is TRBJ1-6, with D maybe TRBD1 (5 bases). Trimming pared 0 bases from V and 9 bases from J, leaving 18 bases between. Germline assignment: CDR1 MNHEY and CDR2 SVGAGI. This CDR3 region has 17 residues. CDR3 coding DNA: TGTGCCAGCAGTTACTCCTTCATAGTCGACAGAATTTCACCCCTCCACTTT. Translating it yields CASSYSFIVDRISPLHF.

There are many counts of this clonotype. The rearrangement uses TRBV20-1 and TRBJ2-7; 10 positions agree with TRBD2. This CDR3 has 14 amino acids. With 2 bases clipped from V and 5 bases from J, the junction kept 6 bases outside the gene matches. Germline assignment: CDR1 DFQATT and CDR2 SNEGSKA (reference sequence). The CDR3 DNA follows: TGCAGTGCTAGACGACTAGCGGGTCTGCACGAGCAGTACTTC. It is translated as CSARRLAGLHEQYF.

The DNA for the CDR3 is TGCAGTCCTACGGGACAGGGGGCCTACGAGCAGTACTTC. This codes for CSPTGQGAYEQYF. The chain is built from TRBV20-1 and TRBJ2-7, with 11 positions matching TRBD1. CDR3 size: 13 residues. Germline V gene data show CDR1 as DFQATT and CDR2 as SNEGSKA (reference sequence). The V and J ends lost 8 bases and 2 bases, in that order; junction bases with no gene match: 5.

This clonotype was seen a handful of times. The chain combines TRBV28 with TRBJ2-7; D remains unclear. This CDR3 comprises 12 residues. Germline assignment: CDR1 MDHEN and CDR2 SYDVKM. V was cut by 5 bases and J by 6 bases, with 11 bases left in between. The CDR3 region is CASSLGPVEQYF. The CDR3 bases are TGTGCCAGCAGTCTCGGACCGGTCGAGCAGTACTTC.

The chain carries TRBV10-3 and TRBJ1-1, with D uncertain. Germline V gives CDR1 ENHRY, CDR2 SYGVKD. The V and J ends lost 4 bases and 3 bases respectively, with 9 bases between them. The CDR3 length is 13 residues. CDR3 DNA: TGTGCCATCAGTGTCAAGGTGGACACTGAAGCTTTCTTT. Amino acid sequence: CAISVKVDTEAFF.

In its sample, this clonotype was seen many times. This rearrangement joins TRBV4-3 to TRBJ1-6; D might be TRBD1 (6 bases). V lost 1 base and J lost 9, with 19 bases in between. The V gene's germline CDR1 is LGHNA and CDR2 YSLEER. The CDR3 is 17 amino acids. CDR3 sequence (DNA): TGCGCCAGCAGCCAAGGTACTACTACAGGGAACTCTTCACCCCTCCACTTT. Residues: CASSQGTTTGNSSPLHF.

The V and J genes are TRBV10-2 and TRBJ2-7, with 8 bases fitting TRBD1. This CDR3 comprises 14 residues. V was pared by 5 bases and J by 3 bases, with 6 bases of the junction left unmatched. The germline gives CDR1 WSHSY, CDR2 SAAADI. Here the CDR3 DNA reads TGCGCCAGCAGTTGGGACAGGCGGAGCTACGAGCAGTACTTC. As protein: CASSWDRRSYEQYF.

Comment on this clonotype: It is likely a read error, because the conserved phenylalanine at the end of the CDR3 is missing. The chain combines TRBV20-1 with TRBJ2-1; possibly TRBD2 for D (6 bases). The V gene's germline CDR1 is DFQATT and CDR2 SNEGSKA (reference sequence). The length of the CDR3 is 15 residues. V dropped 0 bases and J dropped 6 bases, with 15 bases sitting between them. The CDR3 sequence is CSARDRGGIFNEQFS. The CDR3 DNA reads TGCAGTGCTAGAGATCGGGGCGGGATCTTCAATGAGCAGTTCTCC.

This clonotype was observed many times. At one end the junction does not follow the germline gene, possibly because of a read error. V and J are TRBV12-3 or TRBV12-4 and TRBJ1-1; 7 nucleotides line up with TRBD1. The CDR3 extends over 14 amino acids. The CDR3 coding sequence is TGTGCCAGCAATTTACAGGGGAAGGGCACTGAAGCTTTCTTT. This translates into CASNLQGKGTEAFF.

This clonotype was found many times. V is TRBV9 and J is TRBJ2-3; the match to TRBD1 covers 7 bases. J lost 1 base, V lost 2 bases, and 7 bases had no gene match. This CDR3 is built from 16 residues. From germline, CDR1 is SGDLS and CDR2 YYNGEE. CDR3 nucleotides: TGTGCCAGCAGCGTTACCGGGACAGAACGCACAGATACGCAGTATTTT. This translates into CASSVTGTERTDTQYF.

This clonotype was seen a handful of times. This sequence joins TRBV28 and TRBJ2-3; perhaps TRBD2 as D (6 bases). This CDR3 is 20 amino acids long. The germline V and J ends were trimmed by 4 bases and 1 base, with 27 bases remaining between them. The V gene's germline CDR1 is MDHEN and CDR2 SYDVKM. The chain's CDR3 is CASSSFWGDREERGTDTQYF. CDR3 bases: TGTGCCAGCAGTTCATTCTGGGGGGACCGGGAAGAGAGGGGCACAGATACGCAGTATTTT.

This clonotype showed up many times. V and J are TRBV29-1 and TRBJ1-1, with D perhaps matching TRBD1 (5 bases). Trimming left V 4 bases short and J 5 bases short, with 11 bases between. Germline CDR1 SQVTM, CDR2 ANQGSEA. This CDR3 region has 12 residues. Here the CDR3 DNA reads TGCAGCGTTGTGCCCAGGGAAACTGAAGCTTTCTTT. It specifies CSVVPRETEAFF.

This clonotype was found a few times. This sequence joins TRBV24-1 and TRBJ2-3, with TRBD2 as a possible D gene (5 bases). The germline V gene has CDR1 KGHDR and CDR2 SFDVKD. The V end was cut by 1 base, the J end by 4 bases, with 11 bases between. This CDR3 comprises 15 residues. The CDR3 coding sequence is TGTGCCACCAGTGATTTACCGGGATTGGCAGATACGCAGTATTTT. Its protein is CATSDLPGLADTQYF.

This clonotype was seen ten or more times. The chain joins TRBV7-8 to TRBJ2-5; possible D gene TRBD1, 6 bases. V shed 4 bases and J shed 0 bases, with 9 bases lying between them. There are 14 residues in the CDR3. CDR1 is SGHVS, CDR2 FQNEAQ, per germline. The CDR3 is CASSSGQYQETQYF. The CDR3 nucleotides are TGTGCCAGCAGCTCAGGACAGTACCAAGAGACCCAGTACTTC.

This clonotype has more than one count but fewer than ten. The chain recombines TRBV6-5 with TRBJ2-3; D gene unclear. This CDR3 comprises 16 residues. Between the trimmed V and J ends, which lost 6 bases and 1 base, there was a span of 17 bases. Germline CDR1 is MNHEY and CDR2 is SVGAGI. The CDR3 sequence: CASRSANPGGTDTQYF. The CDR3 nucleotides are TGTGCCAGCAGATCCGCGAACCCCGGAGGCACAGATACGCAGTATTTT.

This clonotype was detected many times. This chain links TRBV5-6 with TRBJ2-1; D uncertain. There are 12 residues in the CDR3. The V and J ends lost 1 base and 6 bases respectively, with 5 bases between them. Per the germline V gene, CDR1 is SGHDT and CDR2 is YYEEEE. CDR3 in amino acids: CASSLLFNEQFF. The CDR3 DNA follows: TGTGCCAGCAGCTTGTTGTTCAATGAGCAGTTCTTC.

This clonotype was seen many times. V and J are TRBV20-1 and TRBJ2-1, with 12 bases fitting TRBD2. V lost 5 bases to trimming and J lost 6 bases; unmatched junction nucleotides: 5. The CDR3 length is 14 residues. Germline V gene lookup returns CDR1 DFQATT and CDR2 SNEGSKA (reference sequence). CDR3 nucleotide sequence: TGCAGTGCTCGCGGACTAGCGGGGATCAATGAGCAGTTCTTC. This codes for CSARGLAGINEQFF.

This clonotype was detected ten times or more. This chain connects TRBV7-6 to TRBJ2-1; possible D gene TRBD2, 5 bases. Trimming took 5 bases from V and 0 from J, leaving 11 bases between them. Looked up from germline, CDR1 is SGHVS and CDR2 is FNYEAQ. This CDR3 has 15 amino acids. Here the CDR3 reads CASSQDWSSYNEQFF. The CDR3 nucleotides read TGTGCCAGCAGCCAGGACTGGAGCTCCTACAATGAGCAGTTCTTC.